The 26 T cell receptor beta chains presented below share a single source sample, sequenced in a study of blood T cell repertoires in COVID-19. TCRdb's table, derived via immunoSEQ multiplex PCR, lists solely in-frame clones and lacks some. The sample records about 26,000 clones, roughly 89% being singletons. Material: peripheral blood. These TCRs come from a man between 65 and 79 years old with acute or convalescent COVID-19.

This chain links TRBV3-1 (or the pseudogene TRBV3-2) with TRBJ2-5, with a possible D match to TRBD2 (5 bases). The V end was cut by 5 bases, the J end by 7 bases, with 14 bases between. Germline-derived CDR1 and CDR2 are LGHDT and YNNKEL (reference sequence). The CDR3 length is 13 residues. The CDR3 protein is CASSNKDWGTQYF. DNA of the CDR3: TGTGCCAGCAGCAACAAGGACTGGGGGACCCAGTACTTC.

V is TRBV5-4 and J is TRBJ2-7; the match to TRBD2 covers 10 bases. Trimming took 0 bases from V and 0 from J; bases not matched to a gene: 3. The length of the CDR3 is 16 residues. Germline assignment: CDR1 SGHNT and CDR2 YYREEE (reference sequence). This CDR3 reads CASSLAASGGSYEQYF. The CDR3 bases are TGTGCCAGCAGCTTGGCCGCTAGCGGGGGCTCCTACGAGCAGTACTTC.

This clone has only a few counts. The CDR3 reads CASTKAGGNTEAFF. The CDR3 DNA reads as TGTGCCAGCACTAAGGCGGGGGGGAACACTGAAGCTTTCTTT. The V gene is TRBV6-5, the J gene TRBJ1-1, with D possibly being TRBD1 (5 bases). The CDR3 is 14 amino acids. The germline gives CDR1 MNHEY, CDR2 SVGAGI. The germline V and J ends were trimmed by 7 bases and 1 base, with 13 bases remaining between them.

The chain links TRBV29-1 to TRBJ1-1; 8 nucleotides line up with TRBD1. This CDR3 spans 12 amino acids. V lost 6 bases and J lost 0; bases outside the gene matches: 0. Germline CDR1 reads SQVTM; CDR2 reads ANQGSEA. In DNA, the CDR3 is TGCAGCGTGACAGGGGTGAACACTGAAGCTTTCTTT. Translated, it gives CSVTGVNTEAFF.

V is TRBV9 and J is TRBJ1-2, with D perhaps TRBD1 (5 bases). The CDR3 is 13 amino acids. In germline, CDR1 is SGDLS, CDR2 YYNGEE. V lost 0 bases and J 5 bases, leaving 8 bases between the germline ends. The CDR3 region is CASSVGQGYGYTF. CDR3 DNA sequence: TGTGCCAGCAGCGTAGGGCAGGGATATGGCTACACCTTC.

The rearrangement links TRBV6-2 or TRBV6-3 to TRBJ1-2; D call uncertain. The germline V gene encodes CDR1 MNHEY and CDR2 SVGEGT. This CDR3 region has 14 residues. V lost 1 base, J lost 6 bases, and 12 bases lay in between. The CDR3 sequence: CASSYWNLQDGYTF. The CDR3 coding sequence is TGTGCCAGCAGTTACTGGAACCTTCAGGATGGCTACACCTTC.

The chain employs TRBV12-3 or TRBV12-4 and TRBJ2-7, with 7 bases lining up with TRBD2. V was clipped by 7 bases and J by 1 base; unmatched bases: 4. This CDR3 is 13 amino acids long. The CDR3 region has the DNA TGTGCCAGCACCCCGGGACTATCCTACGAGCAGTACTTC. It is translated as CASTPGLSYEQYF.

V gene TRBV9 combines with J gene TRBJ1-1, with TRBD1 identical over 8 bases. Germline loops: CDR1 SGDLS, CDR2 YYNGEE. With V trimmed by 3 bases and J by 6 bases, 4 bases remained unmatched. The CDR3 has 13 residues. CDR3 sequence reads: CASSGVDRAEAFF. DNA for the CDR3: TGTGCCAGCAGCGGCGTGGACAGGGCTGAAGCTTTCTTT.

This chain connects TRBV2 to TRBJ1-1, with TRBD1 matching over 9 bases. The V gene end was trimmed by 4 bases and the J gene end by 1 base; junction bases not matched to a gene: 4. Germline lookup yields CDR1 SNHLY and CDR2 FYNNEI. CDR3 length: 15 residues. In DNA form, the CDR3 reads TGTGCCAGCAGTGCGCCGGGACAGGGGAACACTGAAGCTTTCTTT. It translates to CASSAPGQGNTEAFF. Supplemented by reference TRBV2 and TRBJ1-1, the full variable domain reads EPEVTQTPSHQVTQMGQEVILRCVPISNHLYFYWYRQILGQKVEFLVSFYNNEISEKSEIFDDQFSVERPDGSNFTLKIRSTKLEDSAMYFCASSAPGQGNTEAFFGQGTRLTVV.

J is TRBJ2-6 and V is TRBV6-2 or TRBV6-3; 7 nucleotides agree with TRBD1. CDR1 and CDR2 from the germline V gene are MNHEY and SVGEGT. The trim removed 0 bases at V and 2 bases at J, leaving 7 bases unmatched. The CDR3 spans 18 residues. The CDR3 loop reads CASSYSIPTGPGANVLTF. CDR3 nucleotides: TGTGCCAGCAGTTACTCGATCCCGACAGGGCCTGGGGCCAACGTCCTGACTTTC.

The chain is built from TRBV11-2 and TRBJ2-2; 9 bases map to TRBD2. This CDR3 region has 16 residues. Germline loops: CDR1 SGHAT, CDR2 FQNNGV. V lost 1 base to trimming and J lost 5 bases; unmatched junction nucleotides: 5. This chain's CDR3 is CASSLGGSGSTGELFF. The CDR3 DNA reads as TGTGCCAGCAGCTTAGGGGGTAGCGGGAGTACCGGGGAGCTGTTTTTT.

The V call is TRBV25-1, the J call TRBJ1-1, with D unresolved. V dropped 2 bases and J dropped 4 bases, with 14 bases sitting between them. Per the germline V gene, CDR1 is MGHDK and CDR2 is SYGVNS. CDR3 length equals 15 residues. The CDR3 coding sequence is TGTGCCAGCAGTGAAGAGGCCGGCGCGGGCACTGAAGCTTTCTTT. Translated, it gives CASSEEAGAGTEAFF.

The V gene is TRBV7-8, the J gene TRBJ1-3; TRBD1 is a possible D gene (6 bases). Germline assignment: CDR1 SGHVS and CDR2 FQNEAQ. The CDR3 runs 17 residues. Trimming pared 5 bases from V and 4 bases from J, leaving 21 bases between. The CDR3 is CASSLGHLVFLGNTIYF. The CDR3 coding sequence is TGTGCCAGCAGCCTGGGACATCTCGTCTTTCTCGGAAACACCATATATTTT.

The genes are TRBV2 and TRBJ2-7, with a weak D call TRBD1 (6 bases). The V gene lost 8 bases and the J gene lost 1 base, with 9 bases spanning the gap. Germline lookup yields CDR1 SNHLY and CDR2 FYNNEI. CDR3 length: 12 amino acids. CDR3 DNA: TGTGCCAGCCGGACAGAGTCCTACGAGCAGTACTTC. Amino acids: CASRTESYEQYF.

This rearrangement joins TRBV7-3 to TRBJ2-5; 9 positions match TRBD1. Germline V gene data show CDR1 as SGHTA and CDR2 as FQGTGA. The CDR3 sequence is 15 residues long. After removal of 5 bases from V and 1 base from J, the junction contained 5 bases not matched to a gene. The CDR3 loop is CASSLQTGGQETQYF. The CDR3 DNA is TGTGCCAGCAGCCTCCAGACAGGGGGCCAAGAGACCCAGTACTTC.

V gene TRBV9 combines with J gene TRBJ1-4; maybe TRBD1 (5 bases). Germline V gene lookup returns CDR1 SGDLS and CDR2 YYNGEE. There are 16 residues in the CDR3. V lost 3 bases to trimming and J lost 4 bases, with 16 bases between them. This chain's CDR3 is CASSALAYQGNEKLFF. The CDR3 nucleotides read TGTGCCAGCAGCGCTCTCGCGTATCAGGGTAATGAAAAACTGTTTTTT.

This clone came up a few times. This chain links TRBV7-2 with TRBJ2-1; D perhaps matches TRBD2 (5 bases). The length of the CDR3 is 14 residues. Germline V lookup: CDR1 SGHTA, CDR2 FQGNSA. Trimming shortened V by 1 base and J by 7 bases, and 11 bases separated the two germline ends. The CDR3 loop reads CASSLERTGNEQFF. The CDR3 DNA is TGTGCCAGCAGCTTAGAAAGGACTGGAAATGAGCAGTTCTTC.

This clone has only a few counts. The chain carries TRBV10-3 and TRBJ1-2, with a weak D call TRBD1 (6 bases). The CDR3 loop spans 13 amino acids. Germline lookup yields CDR1 ENHRY and CDR2 SYGVKD. The V and J ends lost 11 bases and 8 bases respectively, with 21 bases between them. The CDR3: CAGSRGQLSGYTF. The CDR3 nucleotides are TGTGCCGGCAGCAGGGGCCAATTATCCGGCTACACCTTC.

The chain combines TRBV10-3 with TRBJ1-4; 7 positions agree with TRBD1. V was pared by 6 bases and J by 8 bases, with 9 bases of the junction left unmatched. The CDR3 length is 14 residues. Germline CDR1 reads ENHRY; CDR2 reads SYGVKD. CDR3 amino acids: CAIRAGTAEEKLFF. CDR3 in DNA: TGTGCCATCAGGGCCGGGACAGCGGAGGAAAAACTGTTTTTT.

The J gene is TRBJ1-2, the V gene TRBV7-2; D is perhaps TRBD1 (5 bases). Between the trimmed V and J ends, which lost 5 bases and 7 bases, there was a span of 14 bases. Germline V gives CDR1 SGHTA, CDR2 FQGNSA. CDR3 size: 13 residues. The CDR3 bases are TGTGCCAGCAGCACCGTACAGGAGGGTGGCTACACCTTC. Translation: CASSTVQEGGYTF.

J is TRBJ2-5 and V is TRBV6-4, with D maybe TRBD2 (6 bases). With 2 bases removed from V and 5 bases from J, the gap between germline ends came to 9 bases. The CDR3 length is 13 residues. Germline V gene sequence: CDR1 MRHNA, CDR2 SNTAGT. The CDR3 loop reads CASSDRGGETQYF. The CDR3, as DNA: TGTGCCAGCAGTGACAGGGGAGGCGAGACCCAGTACTTC.

This clone turned up a few times. The DNA of the CDR3 is TGTGCCAGCAGGAGGGCGCCAGGGGTTCAGCCCCAGCATTTT. Its translation: CASRRAPGVQPQHF. The chain has TRBV2 and TRBJ1-5, with TRBD1 as a possible D gene (6 bases). This CDR3 is 14 amino acids long. The germline V gene has CDR1 SNHLY and CDR2 FYNNEI. Between the trimmed V and J ends, which lost 6 bases and 6 bases, there was a span of 15 bases.

The chain couples TRBV29-1 to TRBJ2-1, with TRBD1 identical over 8 bases. CDR1 SQVTM and CDR2 ANQGSEA come from the germline V gene. The V gene end was trimmed by 6 bases and the J gene end by 2 bases; junction bases not matched to a gene: 9. This CDR3 spans 15 amino acids. The CDR3 DNA follows: TGCAGCGTGATTACAGGGGGAAGCGCCTACAATGAGCAGTTCTTC. As protein: CSVITGGSAYNEQFF.

This chain uses TRBV29-1 with TRBJ1-1; no firm D call. Germline V lookup: CDR1 SQVTM, CDR2 ANQGSEA. With 5 bases removed from V and 2 bases from J, the gap between germline ends came to 15 bases. The CDR3 is 14 amino acids. The CDR3 coding sequence is TGCAGCGTTCCCCCTGGAGGCCGCAACACTGAAGCTTTCTTT. This gives the protein CSVPPGGRNTEAFF.

The V and J genes are TRBV29-1 and TRBJ2-5; 8 bases line up with TRBD1. Germline CDR1 and CDR2: SQVTM and ANQGSEA. V shed 0 bases, J shed 6 bases, and the junction held 12 bases outside the gene matches. There are 16 residues in the CDR3. The CDR3 DNA sequence: TGCAGCGTTGAAGATCCGGACAGGGAAGTAAGAAAGACCCAGTACTTC. Protein sequence: CSVEDPDREVRKTQYF.

The chain has TRBV2 and TRBJ1-2, with 7 bases identical to TRBD1. J was trimmed by 8 bases and V by 6 bases; bases with no gene match: 6. The CDR3 length is 12 residues. Germline lookup yields CDR1 SNHLY and CDR2 FYNNEI. In DNA form, the CDR3 reads TGTGCCAGCAGCAGGGGGGATCGCGGCTACACCTTC. Translating gives CASSRGDRGYTF.